This TCR beta chain derives from a study of CD8+CD57+ T cells in acquired aplastic anemia. Study information: Sorting CD4+ and CD8+ cells gave DNA averaging roughly 3.2 ug.

Profiling of TCR beta VDJ combinations and CDR3 sequences used genomic DNA as template. TCRdb analysed the reads with MiXCR anew, one entry per CDR3 protein. The sample records 400,000 to 450,000 distinct CDR3 sequences, approximately 70% being singletons. This clonotype was seen at least ten times. The length of the CDR3 is 15 residues. V was clipped by 2 bases and J by 3 bases, with 13 bases between them. The specimen was sorted CD4+, CD8+, or CD8+CD57+ T cells (not recorded which) from PBMCs. The gene calls are TRBV12-3 or TRBV12-4 and TRBJ2-5; D perhaps matches TRBD1 (5 bases). The source of this sequence is a human donor in good health, serving as a control. The CDR3 is CASSLRTNYKETQYF. DNA for the CDR3: TGTGCCAGCAGTTTAAGGACAAATTATAAAGAGACCCAGTACTTC.